Listed below are T cell receptor beta chains from one sample, sequenced in a study of blood T cell repertoires in COVID-19. Produced via immunoSEQ multiplex PCR; TCRdb's table is partial and in-frame only. The repertoire holds 150,000 to 170,000 clones, 76% seen once, with 3.5% to 4.5% in the top ten. Sequenced sample: peripheral blood. The receptor source for this set is a woman at least 80 years old with acute or convalescent COVID-19. CDR3s include the opening cysteine and the closing phenylalanine or tryptophan. The D gene is left open where the match is weak. The listing skips clone size in some rows; elsewhere it reads once, few, many or a size class.

V gene: TRBV5-1
D gene: TRBD1
J gene: TRBJ2-3
clone size: NA
CDR3 DNA: TGCGCCTCCTCATTACAGGGGCCTACACAAAAGCAGTATTTT
CDR3 protein: CASSLQGPTQKQYF

V gene: TRBV6-1
D gene: TRBD2
J gene: TRBJ2-7
clone size: few
CDR3 DNA: TGTGCCAGCAGTGAAGCGGGGACTAGCGGGAGGATGGAGGGTCCCGGCGAGCAGTACTTC
CDR3 protein: CASSEAGTSGRMEGPGEQYF

V gene: TRBV10-1
D gene: NA
J gene: TRBJ1-1
clone size: NA
CDR3 DNA: TGCGCCAGCAGTCACGATCCCCCGGCGGTGAGGAGCACTGAAGCTTTCTTT
CDR3 protein: CASSHDPPAVRSTEAFF

V gene: TRBV7-9
D gene: TRBD1
J gene: TRBJ2-1
clone size: NA
CDR3 DNA: TGTGCCGGATCAGGGGGTTACTCCTACAATGAGCAGTTCTTC
CDR3 protein: CAGSGGYSYNEQFF

V gene: TRBV3-1/TRBV3-2
D gene: TRBD1
J gene: TRBJ1-1
clone size: once
CDR3 DNA: TGTGCCAGCAGCCTTGGACAGGGAAAGTACACTGAAGCTTTCTTT
CDR3 protein: CASSLGQGKYTEAFF

V gene: TRBV9
D gene: NA
J gene: TRBJ2-7
clone size: once
CDR3 DNA: TGTGCCAGCAGCGTAGACCCTAGCACCATGTCCCGAAAATACTTC
CDR3 protein: CASSVDPSTMSRKYF

V gene: TRBV6-5
D gene: NA
J gene: TRBJ2-2
clone size: NA
CDR3 DNA: TGTGCCAGCAGACTCGGTCCGAACACCGGGGAGCTGTTTTTT
CDR3 protein: CASRLGPNTGELFF

V gene: TRBV7-8
D gene: TRBD2
J gene: TRBJ2-5
clone size: NA
CDR3 DNA: TGTGCCAGCTCCGTCGGGACTAGCGGGAGGGCAGGGGAAGAGACCCAGTACTTC
CDR3 protein: CASSVGTSGRAGEETQYF

V gene: TRBV4-2
D gene: NA
J gene: TRBJ2-5
clone size: once
CDR3 DNA: TGTGCCAGCAGCCAAGAAGGCGGGGTGACCCAGTACTTC
CDR3 protein: CASSQEGGVTQYF

V gene: TRBV6-5
D gene: NA
J gene: TRBJ2-3
clone size: NA
CDR3 DNA: TGTGCCAGCAGGGGCCGCAGGACAGATACGCAGTATTTT
CDR3 protein: CASRGRRTDTQYF

V gene: TRBV29-1
D gene: NA
J gene: TRBJ1-2
clone size: NA
CDR3 DNA: TGCAGCGTTACAAGGGGAGGGCTGGGCTATGGCTACACCTTC
CDR3 protein: CSVTRGGLGYGYTF

V gene: TRBV19
D gene: NA
J gene: TRBJ1-4
clone size: NA
CDR3 DNA: TGTGCCAGTAGCATTGACAGGAATGAAAAACTGTTTTTT
CDR3 protein: CASSIDRNEKLFF

V gene: TRBV15
D gene: TRBD1
J gene: TRBJ2-5
clone size: NA
CDR3 DNA: TGTGCCACCAGCACTAAGGACAGGGGGCCTGGGGAGACCCAGTACTTC
CDR3 protein: CATSTKDRGPGETQYF

V gene: TRBV3-1/TRBV3-2
D gene: TRBD1
J gene: TRBJ2-1
clone size: NA
CDR3 DNA: TGTGCCAGCAGCCAAGATGCCCCCGGGACAGGGGGCAATGAGCAGTTCTTC
CDR3 protein: CASSQDAPGTGGNEQFF

V gene: TRBV11-2
D gene: TRBD1
J gene: TRBJ2-3
clone size: once
CDR3 DNA: TGTGCCAGCAGCTTAGAAGGGACAGGGGGTTGGGACACAGATACGCAGTATTTT
CDR3 protein: CASSLEGTGGWDTDTQYF

V gene: TRBV5-5
D gene: NA
J gene: TRBJ1-1
clone size: NA
CDR3 DNA: TGTGCCAGCAGCTTGGAAGAGCGATCGAACACTGAAGCTTTCTTT
CDR3 protein: CASSLEERSNTEAFF

V gene: TRBV3-1/TRBV3-2
D gene: NA
J gene: TRBJ2-2
clone size: NA
CDR3 DNA: TGTGCCAGCAGCCAGCGAACCCCTGGGGCGGTCGGGGAGCTGTTTTTT
CDR3 protein: CASSQRTPGAVGELFF

V gene: TRBV6-6
D gene: NA
J gene: TRBJ1-1
clone size: once
CDR3 DNA: TGTGCCAGCAGTTACCTGCGCGGAGGAGAAGCTTTCTTT
CDR3 protein: CASSYLRGGEAFF

V gene: TRBV19
D gene: TRBD1
J gene: TRBJ2-5
clone size: NA
CDR3 DNA: TGTGCCAGTAGTACGGGACAGGCTCGGGAGACCCAGTACTTC
CDR3 protein: CASSTGQARETQYF

V gene: TRBV6-5
D gene: NA
J gene: TRBJ2-7
clone size: few
CDR3 DNA: TGTGCCAGTACTCCGGGACCGGGACAATACGAGCAGTACTTC
CDR3 protein: CASTPGPGQYEQYF

V gene: TRBV6-5
D gene: NA
J gene: TRBJ1-1
clone size: NA
CDR3 DNA: TGTGCCAGCAGAGGGGCCCGTGAAGCTTTCTTT
CDR3 protein: CASRGAREAFF

V gene: TRBV5-6
D gene: NA
J gene: TRBJ1-1
clone size: NA
CDR3 DNA: TGTGCCAGCAGCTCACAAACTGGACAAGTTGAAGCTTTCTTT
CDR3 protein: CASSSQTGQVEAFF

V gene: TRBV18
D gene: NA
J gene: TRBJ1-5
clone size: NA
CDR3 DNA: TGTGCCAGCTCACCAGGACAGATTAGCAATCAGCCCCAGCATTTT
CDR3 protein: CASSPGQISNQPQHF

V gene: TRBV7-2
D gene: NA
J gene: TRBJ1-1
clone size: NA
CDR3 DNA: TGTGCCAGCAGCATAACTCAGGGTTACACTGAAGCTTTCTTT
CDR3 protein: CASSITQGYTEAFF

V gene: TRBV2
D gene: NA
J gene: TRBJ1-5
clone size: NA
CDR3 DNA: TGTGCCAGCAGTGAAGGCAGGGAGGGTCAGCCCCAGCATTTT
CDR3 protein: CASSEGREGQPQHF

V gene: TRBV3-1/TRBV3-2
D gene: NA
J gene: TRBJ2-5
clone size: NA
CDR3 DNA: TGTGCCAGCAGCCTTCGAAGGGGGGGGTTTGGTAAAGAGACCCAGTACTTC
CDR3 protein: CASSLRRGGFGKETQYF

V gene: TRBV20-1
D gene: NA
J gene: TRBJ2-3
clone size: NA
CDR3 DNA: TGCAGTGCTAGAGATCGGGTAACGCAGTATTTT
CDR3 protein: CSARDRVTQYF

V gene: TRBV6-2/TRBV6-3
D gene: NA
J gene: TRBJ1-5
clone size: NA
CDR3 DNA: TGTGCCAGCAGTTACCCCGACAAGCGCAATCAGCCCCAGCATTTT
CDR3 protein: CASSYPDKRNQPQHF

V gene: TRBV19
D gene: TRBD1
J gene: TRBJ1-4
clone size: once
CDR3 DNA: TGTGCCAGTAGTACCGACCGGGACAGGGGTGAAAAACTGTTTTTT
CDR3 protein: CASSTDRDRGEKLFF

V gene: TRBV20-1
D gene: NA
J gene: TRBJ1-5
clone size: NA
CDR3 DNA: TGCAGTGCTAGTGCGGTGGCGGGTCAGCCCCAGCATTTT
CDR3 protein: CSASAVAGQPQHF

V gene: TRBV18
D gene: TRBD1
J gene: TRBJ2-3
clone size: NA
CDR3 DNA: TGTGCCAGCTCGTTGAACCGGGACAGGGGTACCACAGATACGCAGTATTTT
CDR3 protein: CASSLNRDRGTTDTQYF

V gene: TRBV6-4
D gene: TRBD2
J gene: TRBJ2-3
clone size: once
CDR3 DNA: TGTGCCAGCAGTGACCGTGGACTAGCGGGAGGGAGGAATACGCAGTATTTT
CDR3 protein: CASSDRGLAGGRNTQYF

V gene: TRBV3-1/TRBV3-2
D gene: TRBD1
J gene: TRBJ1-2
clone size: NA
CDR3 DNA: TGTGCCAGCGGCTCGTGGACAGGAAACTATGGCTACACCTTC
CDR3 protein: CASGSWTGNYGYTF

V gene: TRBV5-1
D gene: TRBD2
J gene: TRBJ2-1
clone size: NA
CDR3 DNA: TGCGCCAGCAGCATAAGCGGGGGCCCGACCTACAATGAGCAGTTCTTC
CDR3 protein: CASSISGGPTYNEQFF

V gene: TRBV11-2
D gene: NA
J gene: TRBJ1-5
clone size: NA
CDR3 DNA: TGTGCCAGCAGCGACCAGGGTATAAGGAATCAGCCCCAGCATTTT
CDR3 protein: CASSDQGIRNQPQHF

V gene: TRBV18
D gene: TRBD2
J gene: TRBJ2-5
clone size: NA
CDR3 DNA: TGTGCCAGCTCACCTAAAAGACTAGCGGGAGAGACCCAGTACTTC
CDR3 protein: CASSPKRLAGETQYF

V gene: TRBV29-1
D gene: TRBD1
J gene: TRBJ2-1
clone size: NA
CDR3 DNA: TGCAGCTTAACCGGGACAGGGGGCGTTGAGCAGTTCTTC
CDR3 protein: CSLTGTGGVEQFF

V gene: TRBV7-8
D gene: TRBD2
J gene: TRBJ2-1
clone size: few
CDR3 DNA: TGTGCCAGCAGCACCCGAGGACTAGCGGGAGGGCCTGGTAGGGAGCAGTTCTTC
CDR3 protein: CASSTRGLAGGPGREQFF

V gene: TRBV19
D gene: TRBD1
J gene: TRBJ1-2
clone size: NA
CDR3 DNA: TGTGCCAGTAGTAGTCGACAGGGGGTGAATGGCTACACCTTC
CDR3 protein: CASSSRQGVNGYTF

V gene: TRBV7-2
D gene: NA
J gene: TRBJ2-7
clone size: NA
CDR3 DNA: TGTGCCAGCAGCTCTTCCGGCCAGGGCTACGAGCAGTACTTC
CDR3 protein: CASSSSGQGYEQYF

V gene: TRBV7-8
D gene: NA
J gene: TRBJ1-3
clone size: NA
CDR3 DNA: TGTGCCAGCAGCAACAACCGGGGCTCTGGAAACACCATATATTTT
CDR3 protein: CASSNNRGSGNTIYF

V gene: TRBV9
D gene: NA
J gene: TRBJ1-6
clone size: few
CDR3 DNA: TGTGCCAGCAGCGTAGCCGCAGGGGAAAATTCACCCCTCCACTTT
CDR3 protein: CASSVAAGENSPLHF